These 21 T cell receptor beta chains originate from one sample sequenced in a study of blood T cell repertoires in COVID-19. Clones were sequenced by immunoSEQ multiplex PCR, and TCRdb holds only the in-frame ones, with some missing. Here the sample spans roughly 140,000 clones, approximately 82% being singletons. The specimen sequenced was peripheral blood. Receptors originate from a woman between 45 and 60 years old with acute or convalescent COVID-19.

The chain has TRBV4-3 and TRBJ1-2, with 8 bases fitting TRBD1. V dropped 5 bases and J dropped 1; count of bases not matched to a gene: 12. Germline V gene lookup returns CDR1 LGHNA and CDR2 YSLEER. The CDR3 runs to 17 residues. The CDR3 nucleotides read TGCGCCAGCAGCTACCGACAGGGGAGTGTGGGTAACTATGGCTACACCTTC. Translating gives CASSYRQGSVGNYGYTF.

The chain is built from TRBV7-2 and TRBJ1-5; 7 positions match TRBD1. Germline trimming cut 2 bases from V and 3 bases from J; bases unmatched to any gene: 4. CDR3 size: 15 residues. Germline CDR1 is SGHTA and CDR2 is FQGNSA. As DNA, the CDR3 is TGTGCCAGCAGCTTAACCGGGACAGCCAATCAGCCCCAGCATTTT. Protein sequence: CASSLTGTANQPQHF.

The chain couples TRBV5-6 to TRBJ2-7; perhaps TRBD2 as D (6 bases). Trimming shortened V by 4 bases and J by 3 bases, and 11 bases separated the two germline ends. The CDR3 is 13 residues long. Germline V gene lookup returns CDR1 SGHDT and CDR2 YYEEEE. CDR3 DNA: TGTGCCAGCAGCCGCGGGACCGGCTACGAGCAGTACTTC. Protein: CASSRGTGYEQYF.

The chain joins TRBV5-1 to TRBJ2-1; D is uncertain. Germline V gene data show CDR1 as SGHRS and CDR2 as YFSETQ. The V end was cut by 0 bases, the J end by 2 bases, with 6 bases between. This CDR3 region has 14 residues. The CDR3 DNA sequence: TGCGCCAGCAGCTTGGGGCAGACCTACAATGAGCAGTTCTTC. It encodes CASSLGQTYNEQFF.

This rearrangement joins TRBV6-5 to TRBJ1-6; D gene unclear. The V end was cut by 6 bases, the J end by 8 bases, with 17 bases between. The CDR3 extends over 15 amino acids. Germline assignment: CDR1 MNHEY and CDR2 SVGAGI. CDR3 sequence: CASSRSIHLDSPLHF. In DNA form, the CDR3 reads TGTGCCAGCAGCCGATCTATCCATCTCGATTCACCCCTCCACTTT.

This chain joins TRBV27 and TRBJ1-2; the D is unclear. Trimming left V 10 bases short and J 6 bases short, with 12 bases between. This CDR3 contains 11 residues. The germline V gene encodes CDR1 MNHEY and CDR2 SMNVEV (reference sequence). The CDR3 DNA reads TGTGCCACCCTCACCGGGAATGGCTACACCTTC. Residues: CATLTGNGYTF.

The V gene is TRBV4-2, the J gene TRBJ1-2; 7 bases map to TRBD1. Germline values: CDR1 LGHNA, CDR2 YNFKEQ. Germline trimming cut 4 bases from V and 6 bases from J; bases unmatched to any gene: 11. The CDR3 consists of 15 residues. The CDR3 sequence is CASSPEGGPSDGYTF. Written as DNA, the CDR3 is TGTGCCAGCAGCCCTGAAGGGGGCCCCAGCGATGGCTACACCTTC.

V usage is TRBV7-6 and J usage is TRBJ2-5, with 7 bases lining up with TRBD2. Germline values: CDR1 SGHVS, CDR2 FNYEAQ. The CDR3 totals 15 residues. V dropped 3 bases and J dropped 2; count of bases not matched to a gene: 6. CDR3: CASSFSGPSQETQYF. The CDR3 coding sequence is TGTGCCAGCAGCTTTAGCGGGCCGTCACAAGAGACCCAGTACTTC.

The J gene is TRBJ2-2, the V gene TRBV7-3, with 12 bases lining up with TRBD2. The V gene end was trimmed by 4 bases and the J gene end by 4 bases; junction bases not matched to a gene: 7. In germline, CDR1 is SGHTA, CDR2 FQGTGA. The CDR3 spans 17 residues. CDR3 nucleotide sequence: TGTGCCAGCAGCTCTCCGCTAGCGGGGGGGGCCACCGGGGAGCTGTTTTTT. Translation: CASSSPLAGGATGELFF.

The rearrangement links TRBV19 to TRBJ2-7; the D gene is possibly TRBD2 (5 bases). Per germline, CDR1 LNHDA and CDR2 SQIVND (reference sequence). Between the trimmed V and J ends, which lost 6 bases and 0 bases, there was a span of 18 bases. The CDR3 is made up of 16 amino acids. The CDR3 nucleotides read TGTGCCAGTAGGACCTCGGGGTCCTGGAGCTCCTACGAGCAGTACTTC. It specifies CASRTSGSWSSYEQYF. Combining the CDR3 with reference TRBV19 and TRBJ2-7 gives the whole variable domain DGGITQSPKYLFRKEGQNVTLSCEQNLNHDAMYWYRQDPGQGLRLIYYSQIVNDFQKGDIAEGYSVSREKKESFPLTVTSAQKNPTAFYLCASRTSGSWSSYEQYFGPGTRLTVT.

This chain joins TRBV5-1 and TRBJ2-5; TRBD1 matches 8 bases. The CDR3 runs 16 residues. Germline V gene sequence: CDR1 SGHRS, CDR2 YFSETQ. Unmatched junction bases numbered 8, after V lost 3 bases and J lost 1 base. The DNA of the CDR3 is TGCGCCAGCAGCTATCAGGACAGGGTGCCCCAAGAGACCCAGTACTTC. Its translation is CASSYQDRVPQETQYF. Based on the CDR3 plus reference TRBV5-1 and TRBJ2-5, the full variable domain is KAGVTQTPRYLIKTRGQQVTLSCSPISGHRSVSWYQQTPGQGLQFLFEYFSETQRNKGNFPGRFSGRQFSNSRSEMNVSTLELGDSALYLCASSYQDRVPQETQYFGPGTRLLVL.

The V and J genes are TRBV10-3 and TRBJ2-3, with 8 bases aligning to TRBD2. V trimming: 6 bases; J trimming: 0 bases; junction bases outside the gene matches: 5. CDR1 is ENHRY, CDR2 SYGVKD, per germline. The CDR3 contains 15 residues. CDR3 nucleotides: TGTGCCATCAGAGAGAGCGGGGGAAGCACAGATACGCAGTATTTT. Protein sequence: CAIRESGGSTDTQYF.

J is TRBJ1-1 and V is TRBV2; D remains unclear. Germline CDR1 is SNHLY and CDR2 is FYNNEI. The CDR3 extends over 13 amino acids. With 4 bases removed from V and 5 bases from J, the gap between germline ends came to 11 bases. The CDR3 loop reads CASSAWRGTEAFF. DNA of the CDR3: TGTGCCAGCAGTGCTTGGAGAGGTACTGAAGCTTTCTTT.

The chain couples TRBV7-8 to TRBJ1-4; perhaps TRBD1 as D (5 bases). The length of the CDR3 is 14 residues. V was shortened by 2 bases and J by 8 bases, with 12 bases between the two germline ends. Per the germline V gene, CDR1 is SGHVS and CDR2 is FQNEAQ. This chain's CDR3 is CASSLSRGGEKLFF. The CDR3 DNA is TGTGCCAGCAGCTTAAGCCGTGGGGGGGAAAAACTGTTTTTT.

The CDR3 DNA sequence: TGTGCCAGCAGTTACTCGATGACAGATCACTATGGCTACACCTTC. It specifies CASSYSMTDHYGYTF. This chain connects TRBV6-8 to TRBJ1-2; TRBD1 might be the D (5 bases). There are 15 residues in the CDR3. V lost 0 bases to trimming and J lost 3 bases, with 11 bases between them. From germline, CDR1 is MNHGY and CDR2 SAAAGT.

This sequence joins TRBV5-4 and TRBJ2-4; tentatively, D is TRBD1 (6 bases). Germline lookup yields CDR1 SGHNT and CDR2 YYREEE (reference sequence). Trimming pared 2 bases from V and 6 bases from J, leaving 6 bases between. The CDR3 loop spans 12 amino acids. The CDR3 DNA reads TGTGCCAGCAGCTTAGGGGGAAACATTCAGTACTTC. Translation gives CASSLGGNIQYF.

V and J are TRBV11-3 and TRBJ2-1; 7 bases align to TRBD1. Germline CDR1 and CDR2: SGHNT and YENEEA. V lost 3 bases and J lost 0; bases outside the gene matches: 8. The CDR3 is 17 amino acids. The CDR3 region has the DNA TGTGCCAGCAGCTTGCGGTACGGGACAGACTCCTACAATGAGCAGTTCTTC. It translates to CASSLRYGTDSYNEQFF.

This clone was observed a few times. CDR3 residues: CASSRGAQGGYEQYF. The DNA of the CDR3 is TGTGCCAGCAGCCGGGGGGCACAGGGGGGCTACGAGCAGTACTTC. This rearrangement joins TRBV7-9 to TRBJ2-7, with D perhaps TRBD1 (8 bases). Between the trimmed V and J ends, which lost 5 bases and 3 bases, there was a span of 17 bases. Germline V gives CDR1 SEHNR, CDR2 FQNEAQ (reference sequence). This CDR3 comprises 15 residues.

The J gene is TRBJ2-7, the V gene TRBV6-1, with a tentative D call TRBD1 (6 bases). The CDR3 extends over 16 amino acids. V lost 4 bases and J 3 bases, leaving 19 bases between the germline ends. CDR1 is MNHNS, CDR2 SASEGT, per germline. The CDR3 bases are TGTGCCAGCAGTGTTACCGGGCCAGGGGCGGGCTACGAGCAGTACTTC. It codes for CASSVTGPGAGYEQYF.

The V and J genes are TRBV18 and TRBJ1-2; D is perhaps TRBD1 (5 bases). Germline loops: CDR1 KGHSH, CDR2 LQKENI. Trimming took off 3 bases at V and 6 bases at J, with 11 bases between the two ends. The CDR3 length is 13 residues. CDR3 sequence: CASSPQGLDGYTF. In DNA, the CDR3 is TGTGCCAGCTCACCCCAGGGTCTCGATGGCTACACCTTC.

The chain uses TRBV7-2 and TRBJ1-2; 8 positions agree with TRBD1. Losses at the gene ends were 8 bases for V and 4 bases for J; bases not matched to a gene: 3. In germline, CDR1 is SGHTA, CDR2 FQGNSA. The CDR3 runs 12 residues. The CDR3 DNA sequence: TGTGCCAGCGGACAGGGCTCCTATGGCTACACCTTC. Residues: CASGQGSYGYTF.